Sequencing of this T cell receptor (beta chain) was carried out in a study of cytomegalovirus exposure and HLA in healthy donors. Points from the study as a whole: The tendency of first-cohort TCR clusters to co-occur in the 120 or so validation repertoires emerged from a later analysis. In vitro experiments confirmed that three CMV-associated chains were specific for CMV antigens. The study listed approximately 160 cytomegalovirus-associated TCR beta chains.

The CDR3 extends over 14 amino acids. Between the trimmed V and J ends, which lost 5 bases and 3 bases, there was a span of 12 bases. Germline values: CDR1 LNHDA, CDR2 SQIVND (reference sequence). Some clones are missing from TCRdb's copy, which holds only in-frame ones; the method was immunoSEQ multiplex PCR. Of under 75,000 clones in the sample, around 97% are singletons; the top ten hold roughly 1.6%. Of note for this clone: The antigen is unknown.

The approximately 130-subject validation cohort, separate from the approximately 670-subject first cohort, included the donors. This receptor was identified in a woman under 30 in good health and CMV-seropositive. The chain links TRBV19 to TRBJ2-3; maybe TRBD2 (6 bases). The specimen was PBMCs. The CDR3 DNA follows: TGTGCCAGTAGTCCCAGTGCGGGAACAGATACGCAGTATTTT. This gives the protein CASSPSAGTDTQYF.